The T cell receptor beta chain described here comes from a study of blood T cell repertoires in COVID-19. Study at large: Material from acute and convalescent COVID-19 was sourced from the United States, Italy and Spain. In each case, the material was cDNA or gDNA derived from T cells, B-cell-depleted T cells, or PBMCs.

As handled by the study authors: Researchers report that nucleated cell counts were estimated from reference gene primer amplification. Measured with immunoSEQ multiplex PCR; TCRdb has only the in-frame clones, and not every one. That table gives V, J and clone size, and the DNA gave D and trimming. This sample has 140,000 to 150,000 clones; approximately 88% occur once, and the top ten carry about 1.7%. Germline V gene data show CDR1 as MNHEY and CDR2 as SVGAGI. The trim removed 6 bases at V and 2 bases at J, leaving 7 bases unmatched. The CDR3 runs to 15 residues. Material for sequencing was peripheral blood. This TCR derives from a woman aged 45-59 years with acute or convalescent COVID-19. This chain uses TRBV6-5 with TRBJ2-5; TRBD2 matches 9 bases. CDR3 in amino acids: CASSPLTSGQETQYF. The CDR3 DNA is TGTGCCAGCAGCCCCCTGACTAGCGGACAAGAGACCCAGTACTTC.